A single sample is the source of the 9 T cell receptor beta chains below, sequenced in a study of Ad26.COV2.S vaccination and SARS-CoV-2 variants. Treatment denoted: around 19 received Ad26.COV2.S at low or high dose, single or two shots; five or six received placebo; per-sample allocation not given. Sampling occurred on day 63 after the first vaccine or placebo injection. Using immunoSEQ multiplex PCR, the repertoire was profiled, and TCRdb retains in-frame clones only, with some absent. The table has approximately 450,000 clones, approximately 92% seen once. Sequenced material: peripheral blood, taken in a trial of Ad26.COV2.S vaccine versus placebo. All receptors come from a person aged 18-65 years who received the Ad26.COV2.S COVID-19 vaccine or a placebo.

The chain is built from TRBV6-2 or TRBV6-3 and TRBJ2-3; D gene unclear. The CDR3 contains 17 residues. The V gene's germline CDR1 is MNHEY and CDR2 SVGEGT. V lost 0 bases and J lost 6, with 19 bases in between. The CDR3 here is CASSYSSLSLVPDTQYF. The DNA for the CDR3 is TGTGCCAGCAGTTACTCGAGTTTGTCCTTAGTCCCGGATACGCAGTATTTT.

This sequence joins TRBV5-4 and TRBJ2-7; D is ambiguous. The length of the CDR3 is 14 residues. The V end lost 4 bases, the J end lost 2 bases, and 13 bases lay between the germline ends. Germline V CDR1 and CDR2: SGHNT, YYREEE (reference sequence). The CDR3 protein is CASSPGTNAYEQYF. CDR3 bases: TGTGCCAGCAGCCCGGGCACCAACGCCTACGAGCAGTACTTC.

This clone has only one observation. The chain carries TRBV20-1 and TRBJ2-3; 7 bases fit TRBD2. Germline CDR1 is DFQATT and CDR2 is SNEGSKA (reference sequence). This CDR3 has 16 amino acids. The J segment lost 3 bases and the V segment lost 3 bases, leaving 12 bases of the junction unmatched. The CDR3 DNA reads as TGCAGTGCTAGTGGGAGGGCCGGGACCTCAACAGATACGCAGTATTTT. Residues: CSASGRAGTSTDTQYF.

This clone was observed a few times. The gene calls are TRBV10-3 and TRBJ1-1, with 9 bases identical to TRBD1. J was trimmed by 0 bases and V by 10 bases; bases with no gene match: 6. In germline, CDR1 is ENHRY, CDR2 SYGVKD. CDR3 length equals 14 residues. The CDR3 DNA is TGTGCCAGCCGGACAGGGGCGTTGAACACTGAAGCTTTCTTT. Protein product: CASRTGALNTEAFF.

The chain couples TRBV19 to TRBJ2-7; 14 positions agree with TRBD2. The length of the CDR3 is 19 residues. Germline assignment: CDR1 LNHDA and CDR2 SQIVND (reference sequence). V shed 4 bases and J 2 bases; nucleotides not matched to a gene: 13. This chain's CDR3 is CASSTSPGTSGRTTYEQYF. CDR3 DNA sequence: TGTGCCAGTAGTACAAGCCCCGGGACTAGCGGGAGAACGACCTACGAGCAGTACTTC.

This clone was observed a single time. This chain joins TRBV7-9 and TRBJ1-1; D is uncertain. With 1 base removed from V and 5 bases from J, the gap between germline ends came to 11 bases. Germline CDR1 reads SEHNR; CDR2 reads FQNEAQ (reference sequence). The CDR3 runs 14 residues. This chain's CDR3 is CASSLDSGSTEAFF. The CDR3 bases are TGTGCCAGCAGCTTAGATTCGGGGTCTACTGAAGCTTTCTTT.

The CDR3, as DNA: TGTGCCACCAGCCCTGGGGCAGATGCTTCGAATGAGCAGTTCTTC. Its translation: CATSPGADASNEQFF. The rearrangement joins TRBV15 to TRBJ2-1; D possibly corresponds to TRBD1 (5 bases). V was trimmed by 5 bases and J by 7 bases, leaving 18 bases between them. The CDR3 is made up of 15 amino acids. Germline CDR1 and CDR2: LNHNV and YYDKDF (reference sequence).

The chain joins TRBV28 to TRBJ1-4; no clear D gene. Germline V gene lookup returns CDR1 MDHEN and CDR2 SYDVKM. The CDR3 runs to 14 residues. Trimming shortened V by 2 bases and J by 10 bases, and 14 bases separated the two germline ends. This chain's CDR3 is CASSLVDPRGKLFF. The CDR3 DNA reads TGTGCCAGCAGTTTAGTGGACCCGCGGGGAAAACTGTTTTTT.

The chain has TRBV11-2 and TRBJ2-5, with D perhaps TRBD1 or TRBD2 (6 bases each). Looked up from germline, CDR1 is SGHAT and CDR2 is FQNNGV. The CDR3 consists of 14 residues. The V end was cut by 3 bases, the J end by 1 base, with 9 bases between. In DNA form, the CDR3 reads TGTGCCAGCAGCTTTAGGGGGGTCCAAGAGACCCAGTACTTC. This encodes CASSFRGVQETQYF.